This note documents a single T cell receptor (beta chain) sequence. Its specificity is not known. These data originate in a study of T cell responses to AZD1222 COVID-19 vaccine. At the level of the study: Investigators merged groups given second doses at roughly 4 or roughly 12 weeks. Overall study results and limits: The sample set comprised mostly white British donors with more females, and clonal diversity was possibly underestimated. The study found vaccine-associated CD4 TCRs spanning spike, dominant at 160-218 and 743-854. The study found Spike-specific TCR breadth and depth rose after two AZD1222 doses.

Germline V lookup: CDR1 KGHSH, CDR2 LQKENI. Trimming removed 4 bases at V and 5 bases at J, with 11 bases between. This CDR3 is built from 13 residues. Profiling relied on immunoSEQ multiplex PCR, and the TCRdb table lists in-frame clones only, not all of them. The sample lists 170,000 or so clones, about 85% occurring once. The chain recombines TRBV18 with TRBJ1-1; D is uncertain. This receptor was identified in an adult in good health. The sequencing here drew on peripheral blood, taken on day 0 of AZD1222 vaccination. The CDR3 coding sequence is TGTGCCAGCTCACAAACGGGGAGGACTGAAGCTTTCTTT. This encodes CASSQTGRTEAFF.